This T cell receptor beta chain was obtained from a study of T cells after posttransplantation cyclophosphamide (dated by TCRdb to about 2016). Looking at the study overall: T cell repertoire reconstitution was tracked by TRB sequencing after myeloablative bone marrow transplantation in which posttransplantation cyclophosphamide was used as GVHD prophylaxis. Samples from 30 to 35 PTCy-treated patients, along with samples from roughly 15 of their related bone marrow donors, underwent antigen receptor sequencing. TRB sequencing was performed on blood from all 35 or so PTCy patients with 1-year posttransplant specimens. In 3 patients, TRB sequencing was also performed on up to 3 more blood samples taken 2 to 5.2 years after transplant, and in a handful of patients, pretransplant blood was also TRB-sequenced. Because TRA and TRB clonality were tightly correlated in fewer than 10 samples, subsequent TCR analyses were focused on TRB only. Public TRB sequences were checked against a database of over 3,500 sequences associated with responses to pathogens, tumor antigens, self-antigens and alloantigens. On the study overall, not on this receptor specifically: Across 45 patients, recipient CMV seropositivity and CMV reactivation were highly associated with TRB clonality; PTCy diversity was similar to CNI/methotrexate controls. At 1-2 months, donor-recipient similarity was low but rose over the first year, and the later blood repertoires were often dominated by donor CD8+ memory clones. The TRB repertoires of T cells infiltrating skin or GI tract showed only limited overlap with the TRB repertoires of T cells in blood.

CDR1 SGHRS and CDR2 YFSETQ were looked up in the germline V gene. The CDR3, from cysteine to phenylalanine, totals 16 residues. Just CDR3 DNA is preserved here, 48 bases in frame from base 1. The junction shows trimming of 4 bases on V and 2 bases on J, plus 17 bases between the germline ends. Peripheral blood samples were provided by related bone marrow donors on the day of marrow donation. Peripheral blood and bone marrow mononuclear cells were isolated by Ficoll-Hypaque density centrifugation and were cryopreserved. Regarding this clone: Its antigen has not been determined. Per-base qualities were not stored, and no clone one base away is much larger.

Genomic DNA was the input for TRB sequencing, which was run either with the immunoSEQ assay at survey resolution or with the hsTCRB kit. In the authors' own workflow: The immunoSEQ software was used for initial read processing, and the LymphoSeq R package was used for repertoire analyses. For each TRB dataset, clonality was calculated as 1 minus normalized Shannon entropy, and the Gini coefficient was computed as well. Phenotypes of unsorted samples were inferred by mapping TRB sequences from sorted subsets of the recipient or donor onto the same recipient's unsorted samples. Not all clones reach the TCRdb copy of this immuneACCESS table, which keeps in-frame sequences only. Checked studies attribute under half of the gap to unresolved V genes and leave the rest unexplained. D and trimming were read from the DNA, whereas the V and J calls and clone size are those reported in that table. This sample holds 45,000 to 65,000 clones; 90% to 95% were observed only once. The ten top clones hold 2.5% to 3% of the sample.

This clonotype was sampled from a woman in her twenties or thirties in good health and a related stem cell transplant donor. Sequenced sample: PBMCs. The V and J segments used are TRBV5-1 and TRBJ2-3; TRBD1 is a weak D gene call, 6 bases matching. The CDR3 reads as follows: CASSALGQADTDTQYF. The nucleotide sequence is given as TGCGCCAGCAGCGCTCTGGGACAAGCAGACACAGATACGCAGTATTTT.